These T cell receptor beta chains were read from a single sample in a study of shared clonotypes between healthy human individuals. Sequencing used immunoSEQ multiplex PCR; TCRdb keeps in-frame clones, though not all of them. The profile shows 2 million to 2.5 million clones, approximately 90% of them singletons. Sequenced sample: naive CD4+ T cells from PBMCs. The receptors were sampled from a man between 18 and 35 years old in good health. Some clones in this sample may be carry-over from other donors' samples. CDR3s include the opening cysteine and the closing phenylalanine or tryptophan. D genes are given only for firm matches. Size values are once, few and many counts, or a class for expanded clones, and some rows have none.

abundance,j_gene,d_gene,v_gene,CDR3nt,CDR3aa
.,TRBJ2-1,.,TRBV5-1,TGCGCCAGCAGCGTGGACGTTCGATCCTACAATGAGCAGTTCTTC,CASSVDVRSYNEQFF
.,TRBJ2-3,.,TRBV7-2,TGTGCCAGCAGCTATCCCCAGCGGCCCTCTGGGGGAGATACGCAGTATTTT,CASSYPQRPSGGDTQYF
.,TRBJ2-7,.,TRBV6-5,TGTGCCAGCAGTTACTTGGGACGGGACTACGAGCAGTACTTC,CASSYLGRDYEQYF
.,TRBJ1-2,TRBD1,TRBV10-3,TGTGCCATCACCCCCGGGACAGGTTCTAACTATGGCTACACCTTC,CAITPGTGSNYGYTF
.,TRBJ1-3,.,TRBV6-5,TGTGCCAGCAGACTGCAAGACACCATATATTTT,CASRLQDTIYF
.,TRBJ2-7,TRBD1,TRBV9,TGTGCCAGCAGCACGAGGACAGGGTCTTTCTACGAGCAGTACTTC,CASSTRTGSFYEQYF
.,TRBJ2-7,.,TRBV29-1,TGCAGCGTCGGGGACTGGTACGAGCAGTACTTC,CSVGDWYEQYF
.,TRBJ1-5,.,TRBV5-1,TGCGCCAGCAGCTTGGACCAACCGGGGGATCAGCCCCAGCATTTT,CASSLDQPGDQPQHF
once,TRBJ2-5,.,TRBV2,TGTGCCAGCAGTGAACAAGGCGGGATACAAGAGACCCAGTACTTC,CASSEQGGIQETQYF
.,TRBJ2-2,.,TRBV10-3,TGTGCCATCAGCACCCTGAATAGCGGAGCGAACACCGGGGAGCTGTTTTTT,CAISTLNSGANTGELFF
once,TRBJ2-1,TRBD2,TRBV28,TGTGCCAGCAGACCCTATGGGGAGGGCAGCAATGAGCAGTTCTTC,CASRPYGEGSNEQFF
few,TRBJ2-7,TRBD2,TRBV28,TGTGCCAGCAAGAGCGGGAGGGACGAGCAGTACTTC,CASKSGRDEQYF
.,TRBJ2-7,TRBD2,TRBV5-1,TGCGCCAGCAGCTTAACTAGCGGGAGTTACGAGCAGTACTTC,CASSLTSGSYEQYF
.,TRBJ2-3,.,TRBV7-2,TGTGCCAGCAGCCTCACAGATACGCAGTATTTT,CASSLTDTQYF
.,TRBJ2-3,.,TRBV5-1,TGCGCCAGCAGCTTGGGGTGGCAGAGTCCAGATACGCAGTATTTT,CASSLGWQSPDTQYF
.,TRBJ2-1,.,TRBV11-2,TGTGCCAGCAGCTCAGGGGGAGAACCGCGGGGGCAGTTCTTC,CASSSGGEPRGQFF
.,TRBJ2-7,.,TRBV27,TGTGCCAGCAGTTCTGTTGCGGCAGGGCGTGGGTACGAGCAGTACTTC,CASSSVAAGRGYEQYF
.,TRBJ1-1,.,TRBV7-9,TGTGCCAGCAGCTCCAAACTTGAAGCTTTCTTT,CASSSKLEAFF
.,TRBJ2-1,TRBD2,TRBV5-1,TGCGCCAGCACTTGGACTAGCGGGCCCCCAAGTGAGCAGTTCTTC,CASTWTSGPPSEQFF
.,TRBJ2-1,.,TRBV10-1,TGCGCCAGCAGTGAGCAGGGGAGAGGCCACAATGAGCAGTTCTTC,CASSEQGRGHNEQFF
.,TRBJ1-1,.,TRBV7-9,TGTGCCAGCAGCTTAGGCGTGTCGGTGAACACTGAAGCTTTCTTT,CASSLGVSVNTEAFF
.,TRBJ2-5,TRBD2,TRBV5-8,TGTGCCAGCAGCCTCCCTCTAGCGGGCCTTCAAGAGACCCAGTACTTC,CASSLPLAGLQETQYF
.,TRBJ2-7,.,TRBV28,TGTGCCAGCAGTTTAGGACAGCTCTACGAGCAGTACTTC,CASSLGQLYEQYF
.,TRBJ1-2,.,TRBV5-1,TGCGCCAGCAGCTTGGTGTTGGGGTCGGGAGGCTACACCTTC,CASSLVLGSGGYTF
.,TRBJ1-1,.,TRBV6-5,TGTGCCAGCAGTTACCCGGGCAGGGAGACTGAAGCTTTCTTT,CASSYPGRETEAFF
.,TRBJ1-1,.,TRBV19,TGTGCCAGTAGTATGACAGCCGAAGCTTTCTTT,CASSMTAEAFF
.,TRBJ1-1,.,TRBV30,TGTGCCTGGGGATCCGGGGGGGCCGAAGCTTTCTTT,CAWGSGGAEAFF
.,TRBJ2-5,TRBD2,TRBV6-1,TGTGCCAGCACCACCCCGGGGGGGCGAGTGGAGACCCAGTACTTC,CASTTPGGRVETQYF
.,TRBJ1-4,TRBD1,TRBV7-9,TGTGCCAGCAGCTCTTGGACAGGGGGCTCAGTGGGTGAAAAACTGTTTTTT,CASSSWTGGSVGEKLFF
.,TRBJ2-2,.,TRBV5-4,TGTGCCAGCAGCTTGGGTGGGAGATCGAACACCGGGGAGCTGTTTTTT,CASSLGGRSNTGELFF
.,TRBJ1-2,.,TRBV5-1,TGCGCCAGCAGCCTCCATCCCTATGGCTACACCTTC,CASSLHPYGYTF
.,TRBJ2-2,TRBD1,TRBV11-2,TGTGCCAGCAGCTTAGGAGGAGGACAGGGGTACACCGGGGAGCTGTTTTTT,CASSLGGGQGYTGELFF